These 7 T cell receptor beta chains came from one sample sequenced in a study of graft-versus-host responses after intestinal transplantation. Only in-frame clones appear in the TCRdb table, and some are missing; sequencing was by immunoSEQ multiplex PCR. The sample consists of around 71,000 clones, about nine tenths of them appearing once. The specimen comprised bone marrow, sampled almost 750 days after intestinal transplantation. The receptor set was obtained from a human patient who received an intestinal transplant, so some T cells may come from the graft donor.

The chain recombines TRBV6-4 with TRBJ2-2; D might be TRBD1 or TRBD2, each matching 6 bases. The V end lost 0 bases, the J end lost 4 bases, and 12 bases lay between the germline ends. Per the germline V gene, CDR1 is MRHNA and CDR2 is SNTAGT. The CDR3 extends over 16 amino acids. In DNA form, the CDR3 reads TGTGCCAGCAGTGACTCGATCGAGGGGGGCACCGGGGAGCTGTTTTTT. It codes for CASSDSIEGGTGELFF.

V is TRBV6-5 and J is TRBJ1-2; D might be TRBD1 (6 bases). V shed 10 bases and J shed 2 bases, with 8 bases lying between them. Germline CDR1 MNHEY, CDR2 SVGAGI. The CDR3 has 11 amino acids. The CDR3 nucleotides read TGTGCCACGGGGGGCAACTATGGCTACACCTTC. This translates into CATGGNYGYTF.

This clone showed up just a few times. The chain couples TRBV6-1 to TRBJ1-3; D is uncertain. This CDR3 is built from 11 residues. Germline V gene data show CDR1 as MNHNS and CDR2 as SASEGT. V was clipped by 0 bases and J by 8 bases, with 2 bases between them. CDR3 sequence reads: CASSEADTIYF. CDR3 DNA: TGTGCCAGCAGTGAAGCGGACACCATATATTTT.

This chain joins TRBV7-6 and TRBJ2-1; D might be TRBD1 (6 bases). CDR1 is SGHVS and CDR2 is FNYEAQ in the germline V gene. This CDR3 has 15 amino acids. V lost 4 bases and J lost 7, with 17 bases in between. CDR3 amino acids: CASSWDEQGKNEQFF. CDR3 bases: TGTGCCAGCAGCTGGGATGAACAGGGAAAGAATGAGCAGTTCTTC.

This clone was detected once. The chain employs TRBV14 and TRBJ1-2; D remains ambiguous. Germline CDR1 is SGHDN and CDR2 is FVKESK. This CDR3 comprises 14 residues. The V end was cut by 0 bases, the J end by 5 bases, with 10 bases between. The CDR3 loop reads CASSQDLRGYGYTF. The CDR3 DNA reads as TGTGCCAGCAGCCAAGATCTTAGAGGTTATGGCTACACCTTC.

This chain joins TRBV5-1 and TRBJ2-7; 7 bases agree with TRBD1. J gave up 6 bases and V 3 bases, and 6 bases lay outside the gene matches. The CDR3 loop spans 13 amino acids. Germline CDR1 and CDR2: SGHRS and YFSETQ. CDR3 DNA: TGCGCCAGCAGCTGGAACAGGGGAAGCGAGCAGTACTTC. Protein sequence: CASSWNRGSEQYF.

The chain joins TRBV9 to TRBJ2-1, with 8 bases matching TRBD1. J gave up 12 bases and V 3 bases, and 11 bases lay outside the gene matches. The germline V gene encodes CDR1 SGDLS and CDR2 YYNGEE. The CDR3 has 14 amino acids. CDR3 sequence reads: CASSGGQGILGQFF. CDR3 nucleotide sequence: TGTGCCAGCAGCGGAGGACAGGGTATCCTTGGGCAGTTCTTC.